This TCR beta chain was captured by sequencing in a study of tumor-infiltrating lymphocytes in primary liver carcinoma (dated by TCRdb to the late 2010s). Regarding the study in general: Between late 2015 and early 2016, roughly five patients in China with histopathologically diagnosed primary liver carcinoma had their tumors surgically resected. Of the five patients, three men and two women aged 30 to 69 years, four had hepatocellular carcinoma and one had combined HCC and intrahepatic cholangiocarcinoma. Tumors of the five patients were stage T1-T3 N0M0 with maximum diameters of roughly 4 to 11 cm. Each sample produced about 3.5 to 7.5 million productive TCRbeta reads, and read depth showed no significant difference between tissue types. The study combined TCRbeta repertoire sequencing, expression microarrays and whole-exome sequencing across five regions of each liver tumor, with adjacent normal tissue and blood. A total of 35 specimens from 5 patients went through TCRbeta repertoire sequencing, namely 25 tumor regions, 5 adjacent noncancerous liver tissues and 5 peripheral blood samples. High reproducibility was observed for the technical replicate repertoires, with mean shared-clone rates around 0.9 and correlation coefficients above 0.95.

Comment on this clonotype: Its antigen remains unidentified. Base qualities are not recorded, but no much larger clone differs from it by a single base.

Blood RNA was extracted from unsorted whole blood with TRIzol reagent; germline DNA came from the DNeasy Blood & Tissue kit. Chronic HBV infection was present in the patients, and the patients were treatment-naive at sampling. Before surgery, 3.5 to 4 milliliters of peripheral blood were drawn into K2EDTA tubes. A constant-region primer and ProtoScript II reverse transcriptase were used to reverse-transcribe TCRbeta-specific cDNA from approximately 500 ng total RNA. Three nested multiplex PCR rounds, following a slightly modified ARM-PCR procedure, were used to build the TCRbeta libraries. Sample barcodes and Illumina adapters were added in a final 25-cycle PCR with Deep VentR polymerase. Before sequencing, amplicons of 200-500 bp were gel-purified using a QIAquick gel extraction kit. An Illumina HiSeq 2500 was used to sequence the TCRbeta amplicons, generating 250-bp paired-end reads. The paper's processing steps were these. Reads were quality-trimmed with Trimmomatic v0.33, and paired reads were merged with FLASH v1.2.11 to recover full CDR3 sequences. V, D and J germline segments were assigned to the rearranged TCRbeta sequences by MiGEC v1.2.1b. VDJtools v1.0.0 computed clonotype statistics and Shannon-Wiener diversity indices. Except for diversity analysis, only the 250 most abundant clonotypes of each sample were used in subsequent analyses to reduce sampling bias. TCRdb reprocessed the public reads (quality trimming at Q25 with fastp, clone calling with MiXCR) and kept in-frame beta chains. Rows merge per CDR3 protein into single entries with the most common DNA and genes. The V and J calls reflect TCRdb's pipeline rather than the authors' work. This sample has some 200,000 distinct CDR3 sequences in its table, and less than 65% of those were observed once. Of the sample, around 7.1% is held by the ten largest clones.

The investigation overall reported the following: Because sequencing covered only the TCR beta chain and unpaired alpha chains were not captured, true repertoire diversity is likely underestimated. The study included only four or five patients, and the authors note findings should be validated in a larger study. Pairs of tumor regions showed greater repertoire overlap (mean about 36%) than tumor-adjacent pairs (roughly 17%) or tumor-blood pairs (around 15%), which is consistent with antigen-driven expansion. Since the samples were bulk and unsorted, there was no way to compare CD4+ and CD8+ T cell repertoires. A significantly larger repertoire fraction was made up by the top 250 clones in tumors than in blood (p = 0.039).

The TCR was taken from a woman between 55 and 75 years old with primary liver carcinoma and hepatitis B virus infection. The sample consisted of peripheral blood.

The nucleotides are TGTGCCAGCAGCTTACCTGGACAGAGATTCTACAATGAGCAGTTCTTC. It specifies CASSLPGQRFYNEQFF. The sequence links TRBV11-2 to TRBJ2-1, and TRBD1 may be the D gene, going by 6 matching bases. The CDR3 covers 16 residues, taking in both the cysteine and the phenylalanine. Solely the CDR3 DNA is kept, with 48 bases framed from the first base. CDR1 and CDR2 are read off the germline V gene as SGHAT and FQNNGV. The V end loses 2 bases and the J end loses 3 bases, and a stretch of 14 bases separates them.